This T cell receptor beta chain was obtained from a study of T cells in Graves' hyperthyroidism and ophthalmopathy (dated 2019 in TCRdb). Context from the whole study: Peripheral blood was collected at initial diagnosis, before any treatment. The paper describes TCR Vbeta CDR3 sequencing of roughly 130 peripheral blood samples, made up of roughly 40 ophthalmopathy patients, 70 to 80 hyperthyroidism patients and roughly 17 progressor patients. Prospective prediction of ophthalmopathy was tested in an independent validation cohort consisting of some 20 hyperthyroidism patients and over 15 patients who later progressed to ophthalmopathy. In addition, the study compared T-cell repertoires in thyroid tissue and in blood from a handful of Graves' hyperthyroidism patients. To identify distinguishing TCR V-J signatures, a discovery cohort of 90 to 100 patients was used, comprising under 45 with Graves' ophthalmopathy and around 60 with stable Graves' hyperthyroidism. Following sampling, methimazole starting at 30 mg daily was given to hyperthyroidism patients, and high-dose intravenous methylprednisolone was given to ophthalmopathy patients. The approximately 90 discovery patients were randomly split 7:3 into training and test sets. Results the study describes overall, beyond this receptor: Most expanded thyroid clonotypes (frequency above 0.001) were also detected in blood, a finding suggesting that blood repertoires may reflect thyroid immune responses. Sample size was not statistically predetermined, and investigators were not blinded to group allocation. Ophthalmopathy was separated from stable hyperthyroidism by a 13 V-J signature model, with around 90% sensitivity and roughly 81% specificity obtained in cross-validation and 80%/75% obtained in testing. In validation, the model predicted progression to ophthalmopathy a median of about 6 months before onset, with about 64% sensitivity and 72.22% specificity.

The CDR3 spans 14 residues, from the cysteine through the phenylalanine. The sequence is cut down to CDR3 DNA, 42 bases in frame from base 1. CDR1 SEHNR and CDR2 FQNEAQ were looked up in the germline V gene (reference sequence). This clonotype was recorded only once. Its recognized antigen is unknown. At one end the junction does not follow the germline gene, possibly because of a read error. A patient counted as having stable Graves' hyperthyroidism if no progression to ophthalmopathy occurred over 18 months of follow-up. Hyperthyroidism patients were newly diagnosed, with disease duration under 2 months, and aged 18 to 65 years. The study excluded patients with uncontrolled infections, other autoimmune diseases, pregnancy or lactation. Diagnoses were established on the basis of clinical symptoms, serum thyroxine and TRAb, thyroid ultrasound, and orbital computed tomography. PBMCs were isolated from 10 ml of fresh peripheral blood by Ficoll-Paque density gradient centrifugation. Total RNA was extracted with Trizol reagent, and quality was checked on an Agilent 2100 Bioanalyzer.

The TCR beta CDR3 regions were amplified from RNA transcripts. For the first round of RT-PCR on the TCR CDR3, the HTBI primer set was used together with the Qiagen OneStep RT-PCR kit. The libraries were constructed in a second round of multiplex PCR and then size-selected and purified. Sequencing of the libraries was done on an Illumina HiSeq2000 using paired-end 100 bp reads. The study's own analysis went as follows. Raw data were processed with SOAPnuke, discarding reads with adapters, uncalled bases, mean Phred below 15, or no exact constant-primer or identifier match. COPE v1.2.5 was used to merge high-quality paired reads, and clonotypes were defined as unique nucleotide sequences. Clonotypes were aligned to IMGT TRBV, TRBD and TRBJ reference segments using MiTCR v1.1. The analysis was restricted to V-J combinations with a frequency above 0.0001, which together covered roughly 99% of the repertoires. A TCS score was defined as the ratio of F50 (clonal expansion) to E x V (chaos), with BLOSUM62-based TCRdist applied between CDR3 peptides within each V-J. Welch's t-statistics and random forest reduced 500 to 550 V-J features to 10 to 15, which were used in a naive Bayes classifier (R e1071). The Morisita-Horn index was used to measure how similar the thyroid and blood repertoires were. TCRdb reprocessed the public reads (quality trimming at Q25 with fastp, clone calling with MiXCR) and kept in-frame beta chains. Duplicate CDR3 protein sequences are folded into a single record with the most common DNA and genes. The authors' filters were not applied to this entry. The sample records about 840,000 distinct CDR3 sequences, 38% of which are singletons. More than 7% of the sample goes to the ten largest clones.

This receptor was identified in a young man with Graves' hyperthyroidism. The sequence is built from TRBV7-9 and TRBJ2-7; TRBD1 might be the D gene, on 6 matching bases. Specimen: blood. The DNA is TGTGCCAGCAGCCTACCGGACAGTACCTACGGGCAGTACTTC. Its protein reads: CASSLPDSTYGQYF.